A single sample gave rise to the 20 T cell receptor beta chains below, sequenced in a study of blood T cell repertoires in COVID-19. Libraries were prepared by immunoSEQ multiplex PCR; TCRdb keeps only in-frame clonotypes and omits some of them. The sample lists 140,000 to 150,000 clones; 65% to 85% were seen once. Sample: peripheral blood. These receptors came from a woman aged 60-75 years with acute or convalescent COVID-19.

The chain joins TRBV28 to TRBJ1-5, with D uncertain. The germline V gene encodes CDR1 MDHEN and CDR2 SYDVKM. The CDR3 is 15 amino acids. Trimming stripped 3 bases from V and 1 base from J, with 10 bases between. The chain's CDR3 is CASSFRSYSNQPQHF. CDR3 nucleotide sequence: TGTGCCAGCAGTTTTCGTTCCTACAGCAATCAGCCCCAGCATTTT. Complete variable domain (other parts from reference TRBV28 and TRBJ1-5): DVKVTQSSRYLVKRTGEKVFLECVQDMDHENMFWYRQDPGLGLRLIYFSYDVKMKEKGDIPEGYSVSREKKERFSLILESASTNQTSMYLCASSFRSYSNQPQHFGDGTRLSIL.

J is TRBJ1-4 and V is TRBV2; 10 bases map to TRBD1. The V segment lost 3 bases and the J segment 6 bases; nucleotides outside the gene matches: 7. Per the germline V gene, CDR1 is SNHLY and CDR2 is FYNNEI. CDR3 length equals 16 residues. The CDR3 nucleotides are TGTGCCAGCAGTGACTCCCGGGACAGGGGAGATGAAAAACTGTTTTTT. The encoded protein is CASSDSRDRGDEKLFF.

This chain connects TRBV28 to TRBJ1-6; 7 nucleotides line up with TRBD1. J gave up 9 bases and V 4 bases, and 9 bases lay outside the gene matches. The germline CDR1 and CDR2 sequences are MDHEN and SYDVKM. The CDR3 length is 15 residues. CDR3 in amino acids: CASSYGRQGGSPLHF. CDR3 nucleotides: TGTGCCAGCAGTTATGGTCGACAGGGTGGTTCACCCCTCCACTTT.

V usage is TRBV19 and J usage is TRBJ2-5; 7 bases are shared with TRBD2. CDR1 and CDR2 from the germline V gene are LNHDA and SQIVND (reference sequence). The CDR3 is 15 residues long. The V segment lost 2 bases and the J segment 5 bases; nucleotides outside the gene matches: 8. The CDR3 region is CASSIFGGSMETQYF. CDR3 bases: TGTGCCAGTAGTATATTTGGCGGGAGCATGGAGACCCAGTACTTC.

The rearrangement uses TRBV3-1 (or the pseudogene TRBV3-2) and TRBJ2-3; 13 nucleotides agree with TRBD2. The V and J ends lost 3 bases and 6 bases, in that order; junction bases with no gene match: 9. Looked up from germline, CDR1 is LGHDT and CDR2 is YNNKEL (reference sequence). The CDR3 covers 17 residues. This chain's CDR3 is CASSQVPGLAGTDTQYF. CDR3 coding DNA: TGTGCCAGCAGCCAGGTTCCGGGACTAGCGGGAACGGATACGCAGTATTTT.

Points on this clone: A read error may account for a junction end that differs from germline. This sequence joins TRBV29-1 and TRBJ2-3, with TRBD2 matching 8 bases. The CDR3 is made up of 14 amino acids. Germline V gene data show CDR1 as SQVTM and CDR2 as ANQGSEA. This CDR3 reads CRVGGSGKGDTQYF. As DNA, the CDR3 is TGCAGAGTTGGGGGTAGCGGGAAGGGAGATACGCAGTATTTT.

The chain employs TRBV28 and TRBJ1-2, with 8 bases aligning to TRBD1. CDR3 length equals 13 residues. Looked up from germline, CDR1 is MDHEN and CDR2 is SYDVKM. V gave up 4 bases and J gave up 8 bases; unmatched junction bases: 6. For the CDR3, the DNA is TGTGCCAGCAGTTCTGGACAGGGTCGGGGCTACACCTTC. Encoded protein: CASSSGQGRGYTF.

This clone has a handful of counts. V usage is TRBV2 and J usage is TRBJ1-3; D is possibly TRBD1 (5 bases). This CDR3 contains 16 residues. V shed 7 bases and J shed 4 bases, with 20 bases lying between them. Germline values: CDR1 SNHLY, CDR2 FYNNEI. The CDR3 sequence is CASIIDLGANGNTIYF. The CDR3 DNA sequence: TGTGCCAGCATAATTGATCTAGGGGCGAACGGAAACACCATATATTTT.

This clone was recorded once. The chain uses TRBV19 and TRBJ2-7; 8 nucleotides agree with TRBD2. The J segment lost 3 bases and the V segment lost 4 bases, leaving 2 bases of the junction unmatched. Germline CDR1 LNHDA, CDR2 SQIVND (reference sequence). The CDR3 runs to 13 residues. CDR3 loop: CASSRTSFYEQYF. CDR3 coding DNA: TGTGCCAGTAGTAGGACTAGCTTCTACGAGCAGTACTTC.

This clone appeared a single time. This rearrangement joins TRBV6-5 to TRBJ2-3; unclear D gene. Germline values: CDR1 MNHEY, CDR2 SVGAGI. The V and J ends lost 6 bases and 5 bases respectively, with 6 bases between them. The CDR3 is 11 amino acids. The CDR3 reads CASRTGDTQYF. DNA of the CDR3: TGTGCCAGCAGAACGGGAGATACGCAGTATTTT.

J is TRBJ1-5 and V is TRBV18; D ambiguous. This CDR3 comprises 14 residues. In germline, CDR1 is KGHSH, CDR2 LQKENI. V shed 3 bases and J shed 5 bases, with 11 bases lying between them. The CDR3 coding sequence is TGTGCCAGCTCACCCCCCCTAATGGATCAGCCCCAGCATTTT. This encodes CASSPPLMDQPQHF.

The chain links TRBV21-1 to TRBJ2-3; the table names TRBD2, a call not compared with the DNA. TRBV21-1 is listed as a pseudogene. The CDR3 has 16 residues. CDR3 DNA sequence: TGTGCCAGCAGCATTAAAACGGGGAGAATGGCAGATACGCAGTATTTT. Amino acids: CASSIKTGRMADTQYF.

The rearrangement joins TRBV5-4 to TRBJ2-5; 12 nucleotides line up with TRBD2. The CDR3 has 16 residues. The V and J ends lost 2 bases and 4 bases, in that order; junction bases with no gene match: 6. The germline V gene encodes CDR1 SGHNT and CDR2 YYREEE (reference sequence). CDR3 amino acids: CASSLELAGGSETQYF. The CDR3 DNA reads TGTGCCAGCAGCTTAGAACTAGCGGGAGGTTCAGAGACCCAGTACTTC.

This sequence joins TRBV14 and TRBJ1-6; 12 positions match TRBD1. With V trimmed by 5 bases and J by 11 bases, 4 bases remained unmatched. Germline lookup yields CDR1 SGHDN and CDR2 FVKESK. The CDR3 extends over 14 amino acids. The CDR3 protein is CASSAGQGAAPLHF. The CDR3 region has the DNA TGTGCCAGCAGCGCGGGACAGGGGGCGGCACCCCTCCACTTT.

The chain employs TRBV7-8 and TRBJ2-3, with 7 bases identical to TRBD2. CDR3 length: 11 residues. The junction had 3 bases not matched to a gene; V was cut back by 8 bases and J by 7 bases. The germline V gene has CDR1 SGHVS and CDR2 FQNEAQ. The CDR3 spells CASLSGNTQYF. CDR3 sequence (DNA): TGTGCCAGCTTAAGCGGGAATACGCAGTATTTT.

V and J are TRBV11-2 and TRBJ1-6, with 7 bases aligning to TRBD1. Trimming removed 4 bases from V and 4 bases from J; junction bases left unmatched: 4. This CDR3 has 15 residues. CDR1 SGHAT and CDR2 FQNNGV come from the germline V gene. CDR3 bases: TGTGCCAGCAGCTCCGGACAGGCTTATAATTCACCCCTCCACTTT. This codes for CASSSGQAYNSPLHF. Complete variable domain (other parts from reference TRBV11-2 and TRBJ1-6): EAGVAQSPRYKIIEKRQSVAFWCNPISGHATLYWYQQILGQGPKLLIQFQNNGVVDDSQLPKDRFSAERLKGVDSTLKIQPAKLEDSAVYLCASSSGQAYNSPLHFGNGTRLTVT.

This clone was found many times. The chain has TRBV7-2 and TRBJ2-5, with a weak D call TRBD1 (6 bases). Trimming pared 5 bases from V and 5 bases from J, leaving 12 bases between. The CDR3 consists of 13 residues. In germline, CDR1 is SGHTA, CDR2 FQGNSA. CDR3 coding DNA: TGTGCCAGCAGCCTCACAGGGCTGGAGACCCAGTACTTC. Encoded protein: CASSLTGLETQYF.

The rearrangement uses TRBV6-6 and TRBJ2-5; 12 nucleotides line up with TRBD2. The CDR3 contains 16 residues. V shed 5 bases, J shed 0 bases, and the junction held 4 bases outside the gene matches. The V gene's germline CDR1 is MNHNY and CDR2 SVGAGI (reference sequence). The CDR3 DNA reads TGTGCCAGCAGTAGGACTAGCGGGAAGTACCAAGAGACCCAGTACTTC. It encodes CASSRTSGKYQETQYF.

This clone was detected a few times. The chain recombines TRBV25-1 with TRBJ2-5; 7 bases align to TRBD1. J lost 2 bases, V lost 6 bases, and 6 bases had no gene match. Germline CDR1 reads MGHDK; CDR2 reads SYGVNS. The CDR3 extends over 14 amino acids. The chain's CDR3 is CASSTPDRQETQYF. The CDR3 bases are TGTGCCAGCAGCACCCCGGACAGGCAAGAGACCCAGTACTTC.

This chain links TRBV19 with TRBJ2-5, with TRBD2 as a possible D gene (6 bases). Germline loops: CDR1 LNHDA, CDR2 SQIVND (reference sequence). The CDR3 runs 14 residues. V was shortened by 3 bases and J by 3 bases, with 11 bases between the two germline ends. The chain's CDR3 is CASSIGGSEETQYF. For the CDR3, the DNA is TGTGCCAGTAGTATCGGAGGGTCCGAAGAGACCCAGTACTTC.